This T cell receptor beta chain came from a study of cytomegalovirus exposure and HLA in healthy donors. Findings of the study overall: It was reportedly the case that the classifier diagnosed cytomegalovirus status with high specificity and sensitivity.

CDR1 and CDR2 (germline): LGHNA, YNFKEQ. CDR3 size: 15 residues. Trimming at V came to 0 bases and at J to 2 bases, leaving 3 bases not matched to a gene. The study drew the donors from its approximately 120-subject validation cohort, separate from the 666-subject first cohort. A word on this clone: Antigen specificity is unknown.

Assay: immunoSEQ multiplex PCR; the TCRdb copy retains only in-frame clones and omits some. The table has more than 200,000 clones, more than 75% seen once. Specimen: PBMCs. This TCR derives from a man between 18 and 35 years old in good health and CMV-seropositive. The chain has TRBV4-2 and TRBJ1-1; 7 bases line up with TRBD1. The CDR3 spells CASSQEQGRNTEAFF. CDR3 nucleotides: TGTGCCAGCAGCCAAGAACAGGGGAGAAACACTGAAGCTTTCTTT.